A single sample is the source of the 5 T cell receptor beta chains below, sequenced in a study of T cell responses to AZD1222 COVID-19 vaccine. Only in-frame clones appear in the TCRdb table, and some are missing; sequencing was by immunoSEQ multiplex PCR. The sample consists of about 120,000 clones, 80% to 90% of them appearing once. This specimen was peripheral blood, taken on day 0 of AZD1222 vaccination. These receptors all stem from an adult in good health.

This clone is a singleton in its sample. The chain recombines TRBV4-3 with TRBJ2-1; 9 bases line up with TRBD1. From germline, CDR1 is LGHNA and CDR2 YSLEER. The CDR3 is made up of 17 amino acids. V trimming: 1 base; J trimming: 5 bases; junction bases outside the gene matches: 9. The CDR3 DNA reads as TGCGCCAGCAGCCAAGCGGGTTGGGGACAGGGCCACAATGAGCAGTTCTTC. Its protein is CASSQAGWGQGHNEQFF.

V gene TRBV7-2 combines with J gene TRBJ1-4; TRBD1 agrees at 7 bases. This CDR3 has 15 amino acids. V trimming: 4 bases; J trimming: 4 bases; junction bases outside the gene matches: 6. Germline CDR1 reads SGHTA; CDR2 reads FQGNSA. Here the CDR3 DNA reads TGTGCCAGCAGCTCGCGACAGGGAGGTAATGAAAAACTGTTTTTT. As protein: CASSSRQGGNEKLFF.

This clone has only a few counts. V and J are TRBV5-1 and TRBJ2-7, with TRBD2 matching over 7 bases. The CDR3 is made up of 16 amino acids. The germline CDR1 and CDR2 sequences are SGHRS and YFSETQ. V lost 0 bases, J lost 3 bases, and 9 bases stayed unmatched. The chain's CDR3 is CASSLEAGSPIYEQYF. Written as DNA, the CDR3 is TGCGCCAGCAGCTTGGAAGCGGGGTCCCCTATCTACGAGCAGTACTTC.

The rearrangement links TRBV7-8 to TRBJ1-6; TRBD1 is a possible D gene (5 bases). Germline V gene data show CDR1 as SGHVS and CDR2 as FQNEAQ. V shed 2 bases and J shed 10 bases, with 12 bases lying between them. CDR3 length: 14 residues. The CDR3: CASSLNRGGSPLHF. CDR3 DNA: TGTGCCAGCAGCTTAAATCGGGGGGGATCACCCCTCCACTTT.

The chain recombines TRBV6-2 or TRBV6-3 with TRBJ1-2; no firm D call. The CDR3 covers 13 residues. The V gene lost 4 bases and the J gene lost 8 bases, with 14 bases spanning the gap. Per the germline V gene, CDR1 is MNHEY and CDR2 is SVGEGT. The CDR3 DNA reads as TGTGCCAGCAGTTGGCCCTCGGGATACGGCTACACCTTC. This translates into CASSWPSGYGYTF.